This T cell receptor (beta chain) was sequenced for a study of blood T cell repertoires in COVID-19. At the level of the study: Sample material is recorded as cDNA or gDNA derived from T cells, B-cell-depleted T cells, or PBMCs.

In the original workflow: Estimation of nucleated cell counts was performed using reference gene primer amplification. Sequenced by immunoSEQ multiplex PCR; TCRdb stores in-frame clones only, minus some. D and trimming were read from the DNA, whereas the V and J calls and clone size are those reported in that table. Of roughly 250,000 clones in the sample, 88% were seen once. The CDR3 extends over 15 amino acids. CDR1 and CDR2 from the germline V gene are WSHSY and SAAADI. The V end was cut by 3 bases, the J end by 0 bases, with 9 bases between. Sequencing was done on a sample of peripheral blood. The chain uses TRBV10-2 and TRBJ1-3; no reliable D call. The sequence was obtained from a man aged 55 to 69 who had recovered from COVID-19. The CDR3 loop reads CASSDHSNSGNTIYF. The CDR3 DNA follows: TGCGCCAGCAGTGATCACAGCAACTCTGGAAACACCATATATTTT.